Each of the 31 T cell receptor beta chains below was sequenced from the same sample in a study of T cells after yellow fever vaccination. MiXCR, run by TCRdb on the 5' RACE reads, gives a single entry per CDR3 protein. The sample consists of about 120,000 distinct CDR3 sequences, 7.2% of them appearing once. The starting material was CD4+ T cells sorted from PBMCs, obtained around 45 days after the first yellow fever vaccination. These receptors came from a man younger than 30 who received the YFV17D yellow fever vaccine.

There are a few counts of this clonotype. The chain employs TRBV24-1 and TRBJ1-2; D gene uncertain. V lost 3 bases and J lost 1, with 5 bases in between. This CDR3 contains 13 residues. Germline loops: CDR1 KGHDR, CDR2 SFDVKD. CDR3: CATSDLRNYGYTF. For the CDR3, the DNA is TGTGCCACCAGTGATCTTCGTAACTATGGCTACACCTTC.

CDR3 in DNA: TGCAGTGCTAGAGGGACTGCTGTCGAGTCACCCCTCCACTTT. Translating gives CSARGTAVESPLHF. The chain has TRBV20-1 and TRBJ1-6, with D uncertain. The V end lost 1 base, the J end lost 10 bases, and 14 bases lay between the germline ends. Germline V gene lookup returns CDR1 DFQATT and CDR2 SNEGSKA (reference sequence). This CDR3 comprises 14 residues.

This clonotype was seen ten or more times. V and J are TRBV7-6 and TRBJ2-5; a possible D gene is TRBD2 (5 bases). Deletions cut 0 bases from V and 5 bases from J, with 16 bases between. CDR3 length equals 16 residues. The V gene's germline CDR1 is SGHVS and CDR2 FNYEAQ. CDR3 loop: CASSLATYGRGETQYF. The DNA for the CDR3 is TGTGCCAGCAGCTTAGCGACGTATGGGAGAGGGGAGACCCAGTACTTC.

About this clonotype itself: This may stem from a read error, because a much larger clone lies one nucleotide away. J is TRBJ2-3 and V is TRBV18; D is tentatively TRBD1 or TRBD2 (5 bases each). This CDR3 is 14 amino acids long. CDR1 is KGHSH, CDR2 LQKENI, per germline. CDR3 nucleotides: TGTGCCAGCTCCTCGGGGCTATCTGGAAATACGCACTATTTT. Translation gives CASSSGLSGNTHYF.

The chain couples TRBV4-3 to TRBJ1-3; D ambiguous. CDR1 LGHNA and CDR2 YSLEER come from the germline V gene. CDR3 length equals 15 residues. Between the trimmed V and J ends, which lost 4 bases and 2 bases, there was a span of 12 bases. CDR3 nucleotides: TGCGCCAGCAGCCCCCGGACCGGACCTGGAAACACCATATATTTT. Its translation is CASSPRTGPGNTIYF.

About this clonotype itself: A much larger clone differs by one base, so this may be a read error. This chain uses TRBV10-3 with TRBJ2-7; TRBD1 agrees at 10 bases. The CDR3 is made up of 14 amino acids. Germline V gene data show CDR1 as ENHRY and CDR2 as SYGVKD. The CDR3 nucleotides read TGTGCCGTCAGTGGGACAGGGGATTACTACGAGCAGTACTTC. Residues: CAVSGTGDYYEQYF.

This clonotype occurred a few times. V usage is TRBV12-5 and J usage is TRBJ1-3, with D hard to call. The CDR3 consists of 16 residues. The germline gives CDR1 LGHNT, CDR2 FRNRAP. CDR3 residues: CAPPAKKHSSGNTIYF. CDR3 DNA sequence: TGTGCACCACCCGCTAAAAAACATAGCTCTGGAAACACCATATATTTT.

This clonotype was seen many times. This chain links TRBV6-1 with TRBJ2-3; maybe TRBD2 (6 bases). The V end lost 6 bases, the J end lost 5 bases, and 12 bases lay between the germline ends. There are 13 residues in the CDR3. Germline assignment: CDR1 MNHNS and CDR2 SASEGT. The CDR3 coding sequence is TGTGCCAGCAGCCCCCCGGGACTAGATACGCAGTATTTT. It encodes CASSPPGLDTQYF.

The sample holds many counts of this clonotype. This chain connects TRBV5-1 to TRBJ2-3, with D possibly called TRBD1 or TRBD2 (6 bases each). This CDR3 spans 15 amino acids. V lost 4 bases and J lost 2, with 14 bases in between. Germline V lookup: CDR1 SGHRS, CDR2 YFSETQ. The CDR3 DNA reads TGCGCCAGCAGCCCTATTCGGGGGCCCACAGATACGCAGTATTTT. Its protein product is CASSPIRGPTDTQYF.

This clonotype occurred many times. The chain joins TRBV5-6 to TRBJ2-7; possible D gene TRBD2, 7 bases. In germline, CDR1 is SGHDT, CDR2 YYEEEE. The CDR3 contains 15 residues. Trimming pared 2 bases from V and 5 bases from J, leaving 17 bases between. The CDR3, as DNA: TGTGCCAGCAGCTTCCCCGGGGGGCTTCCTGACGAGCAGTACTTC. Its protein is CASSFPGGLPDEQYF.

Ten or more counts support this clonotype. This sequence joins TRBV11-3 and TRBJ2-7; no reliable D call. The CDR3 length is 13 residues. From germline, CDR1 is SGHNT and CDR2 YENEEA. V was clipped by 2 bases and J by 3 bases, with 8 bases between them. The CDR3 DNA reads TGTGCCAGCAGCTTATCGCACGGCTACGAGCAGTACTTC. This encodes CASSLSHGYEQYF.

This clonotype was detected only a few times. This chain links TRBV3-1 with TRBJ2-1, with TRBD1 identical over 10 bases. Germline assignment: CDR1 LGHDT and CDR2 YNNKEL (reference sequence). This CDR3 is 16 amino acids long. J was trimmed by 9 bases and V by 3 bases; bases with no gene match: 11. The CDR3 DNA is TGTGCCAGCAGCCAGGTGCCGGGACAGGGGAACGGTGAGCAGTTCTTC. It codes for CASSQVPGQGNGEQFF.

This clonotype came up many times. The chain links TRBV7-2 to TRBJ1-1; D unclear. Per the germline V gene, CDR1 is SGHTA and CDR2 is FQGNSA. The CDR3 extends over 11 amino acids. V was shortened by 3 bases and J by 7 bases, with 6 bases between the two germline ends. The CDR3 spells CASSFYGEAFF. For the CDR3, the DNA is TGTGCCAGCAGCTTTTACGGTGAAGCTTTCTTT.

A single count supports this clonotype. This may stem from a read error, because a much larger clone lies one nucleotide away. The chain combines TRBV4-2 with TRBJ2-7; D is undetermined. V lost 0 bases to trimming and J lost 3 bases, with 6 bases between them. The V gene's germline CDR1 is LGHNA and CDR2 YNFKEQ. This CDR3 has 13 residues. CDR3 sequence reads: CASSQEVFYEQYF. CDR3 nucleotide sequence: TGTGCCAGCAGCCAAGAAGTATTCTACGAGCAGTACTTC.

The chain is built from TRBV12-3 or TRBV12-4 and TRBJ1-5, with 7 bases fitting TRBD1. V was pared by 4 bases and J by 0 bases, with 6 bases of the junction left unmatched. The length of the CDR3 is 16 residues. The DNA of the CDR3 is TGTGCCAGCAGTTGGGACAGACCATATAGCAATCAGCCCCAGCATTTT. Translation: CASSWDRPYSNQPQHF.

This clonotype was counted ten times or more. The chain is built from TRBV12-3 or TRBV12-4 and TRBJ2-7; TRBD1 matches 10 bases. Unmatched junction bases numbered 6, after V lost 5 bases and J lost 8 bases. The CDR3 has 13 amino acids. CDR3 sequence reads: CASSPGTGDKQYF. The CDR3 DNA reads TGTGCCAGCAGTCCCGGGACAGGGGATAAGCAGTACTTC.

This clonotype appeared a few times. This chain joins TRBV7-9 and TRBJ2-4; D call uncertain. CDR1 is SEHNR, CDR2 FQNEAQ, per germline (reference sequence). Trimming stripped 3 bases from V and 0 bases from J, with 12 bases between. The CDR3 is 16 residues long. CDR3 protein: CASSFIRPLAKNIQYF. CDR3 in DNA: TGTGCCAGCAGCTTTATCAGGCCGCTAGCCAAAAACATTCAGTACTTC.

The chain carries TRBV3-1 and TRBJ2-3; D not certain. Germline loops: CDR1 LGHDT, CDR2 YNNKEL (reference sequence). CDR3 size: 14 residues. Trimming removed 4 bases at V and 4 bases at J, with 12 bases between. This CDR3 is CASSRPLGSDTQYF. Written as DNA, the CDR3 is TGTGCCAGCAGCCGACCCCTGGGGTCAGATACGCAGTATTTT.

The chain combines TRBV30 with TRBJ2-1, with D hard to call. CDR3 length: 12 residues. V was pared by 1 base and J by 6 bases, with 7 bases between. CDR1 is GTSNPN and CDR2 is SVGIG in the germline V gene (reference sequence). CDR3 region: CAWSDAVNEQFF. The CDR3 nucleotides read TGTGCCTGGAGTGACGCGGTCAATGAGCAGTTCTTC.

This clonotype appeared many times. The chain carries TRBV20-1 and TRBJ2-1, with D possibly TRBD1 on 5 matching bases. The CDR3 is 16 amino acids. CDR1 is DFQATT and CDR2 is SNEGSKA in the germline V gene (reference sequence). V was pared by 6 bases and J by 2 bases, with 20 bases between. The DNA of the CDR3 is TGCAGTGCCCCACCGAGGAGAACAGGTGCCTACAATGAGCAGTTCTTC. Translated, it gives CSAPPRRTGAYNEQFF.

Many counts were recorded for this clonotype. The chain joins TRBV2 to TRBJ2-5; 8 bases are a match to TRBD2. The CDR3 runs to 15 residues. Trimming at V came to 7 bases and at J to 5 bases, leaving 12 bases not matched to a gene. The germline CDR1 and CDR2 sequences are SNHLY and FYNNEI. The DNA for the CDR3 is TGTGCCAGCACAATCGCGGGGGGCCCCTGGGAGACCCAGTACTTC. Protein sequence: CASTIAGGPWETQYF.

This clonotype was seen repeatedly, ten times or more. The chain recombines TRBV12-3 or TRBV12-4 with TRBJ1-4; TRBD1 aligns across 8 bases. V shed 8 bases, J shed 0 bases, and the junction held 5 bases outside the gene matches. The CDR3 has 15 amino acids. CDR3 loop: CASGGQGATNEKLFF. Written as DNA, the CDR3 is TGTGCCAGCGGAGGACAGGGTGCAACTAATGAAAAACTGTTTTTT.

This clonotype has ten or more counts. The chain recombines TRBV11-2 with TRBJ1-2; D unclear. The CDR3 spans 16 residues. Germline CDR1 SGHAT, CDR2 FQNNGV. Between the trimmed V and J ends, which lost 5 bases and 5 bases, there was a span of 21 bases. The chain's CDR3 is CASSLRDKTRGYGYTF. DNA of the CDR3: TGTGCCAGCAGCCTTAGGGATAAAACCCGCGGTTATGGCTACACCTTC.

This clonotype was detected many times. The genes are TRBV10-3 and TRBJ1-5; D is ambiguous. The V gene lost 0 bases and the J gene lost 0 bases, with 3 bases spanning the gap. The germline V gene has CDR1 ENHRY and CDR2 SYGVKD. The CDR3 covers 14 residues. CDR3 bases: TGTGCCATCAGTGAGTCCAGTAGCAATCAGCCCCAGCATTTT. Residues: CAISESSSNQPQHF.

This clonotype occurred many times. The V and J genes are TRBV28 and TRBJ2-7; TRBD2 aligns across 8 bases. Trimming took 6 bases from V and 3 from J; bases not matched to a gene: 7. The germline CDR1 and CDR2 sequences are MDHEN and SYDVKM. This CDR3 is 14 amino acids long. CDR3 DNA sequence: TGTGCCAGCAGCGATACTAGCGGATTCTACGAGCAGTACGTC. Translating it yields CASSDTSGFYEQYV.

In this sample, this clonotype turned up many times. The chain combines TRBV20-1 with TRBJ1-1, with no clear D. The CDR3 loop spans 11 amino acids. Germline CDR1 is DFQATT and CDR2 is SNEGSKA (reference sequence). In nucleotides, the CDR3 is TGCACTGGTAGTAAGAACACTGAAGCTTTCTTT. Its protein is CTGSKNTEAFF.

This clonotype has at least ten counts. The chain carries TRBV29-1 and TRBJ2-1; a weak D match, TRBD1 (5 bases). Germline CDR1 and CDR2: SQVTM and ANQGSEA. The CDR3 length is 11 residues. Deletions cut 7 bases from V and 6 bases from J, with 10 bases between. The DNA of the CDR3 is TGCAGCGCCCGACAGCCCAATGAGCAGTTCTTC. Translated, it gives CSARQPNEQFF.

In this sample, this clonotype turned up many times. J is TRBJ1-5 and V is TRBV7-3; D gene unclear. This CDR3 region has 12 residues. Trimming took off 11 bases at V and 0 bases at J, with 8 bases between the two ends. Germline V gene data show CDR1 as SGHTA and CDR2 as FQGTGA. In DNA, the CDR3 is TGTGCCCCCCCGGGTAGCAATCAGCCCCAGCATTTT. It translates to CAPPGSNQPQHF.

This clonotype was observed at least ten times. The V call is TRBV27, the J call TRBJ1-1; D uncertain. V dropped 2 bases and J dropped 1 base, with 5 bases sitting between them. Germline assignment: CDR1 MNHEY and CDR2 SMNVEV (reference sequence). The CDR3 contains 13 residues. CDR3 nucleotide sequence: TGTGCCAGCAGTTTAATGAAGAACACTGAAGCTTTCTTT. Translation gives CASSLMKNTEAFF.

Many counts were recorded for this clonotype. The CDR3 here is CSASLPGGPDNEQFF. CDR3 in DNA: TGCAGTGCTAGCCTTCCCGGGGGGCCCGACAATGAGCAGTTCTTC. The V and J genes are TRBV20-1 and TRBJ2-1, with D maybe TRBD2 (7 bases). Germline CDR1 is DFQATT and CDR2 is SNEGSKA (reference sequence). With 3 bases removed from V and 5 bases from J, the gap between germline ends came to 17 bases. The CDR3 length is 15 residues.

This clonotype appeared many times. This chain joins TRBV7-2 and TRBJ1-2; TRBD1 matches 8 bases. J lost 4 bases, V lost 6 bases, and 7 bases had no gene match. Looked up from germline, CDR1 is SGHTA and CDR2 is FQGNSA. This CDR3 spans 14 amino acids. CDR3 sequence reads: CASRPPDRAYGYTF. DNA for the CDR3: TGTGCCAGCAGACCTCCGGACAGGGCCTATGGCTACACCTTC.